This is a list of T cell receptor beta chains from one sample in a study of Ad26.COV2.S vaccination and SARS-CoV-2 variants. This table comes from immunoSEQ multiplex PCR, and its TCRdb copy is limited to in-frame clones, with some not included. The table has 440,000 or so clones, roughly 87% seen once; the top ten hold less than 5.5%. The starting material was peripheral blood, obtained in a trial of Ad26.COV2.S vaccine versus placebo. All receptors derive from a person aged 18 to 65 who received the Ad26.COV2.S COVID-19 vaccine or a placebo. The conserved cysteine and the conserved F or W are not part of the CDR3 here.

v_call	j_call	cdr3_length	cdr3_aa
TRBV5-1	TRBJ1-2	13	ASSLGTSRDYGYT
TRBV7-8	TRBJ2-7	13	ASGLLAGTAYEQY
TRBV5-1	TRBJ2-1	11	ASMTSDYNEQF
TRBV4-3	TRBJ1-6	13	ASSQVGQSNSPLH
TRBV5-1	TRBJ2-3	13	ASSPMGGSTDTQY
TRBV4-2	TRBJ2-1	16	ASSQDHGGGGSYNEQF
TRBV2	TRBJ1-2	9	ASSDGGGYT
TRBV6-2/TRBV6-3	TRBJ1-5	12	ASSHDRVNQPQH
TRBV12-5	TRBJ2-3	14	ASASSAGGGWDTQY
TRBV9	TRBJ2-3	16	ASSVKGNGGGIMDTQY
TRBV9	TRBJ2-5	12	ASSGDSTQETQY
TRBV7-3	TRBJ2-1	13	ASSLGRGDLNEQF
TRBV6-5	TRBJ2-7	13	ASRGETRGQVEQY
TRBV11-3	TRBJ1-5	17	ASSLPPQRRPLSNQPQH
TRBV12-3/TRBV12-4	TRBJ2-3	10	ASNGVPDTQY